The sequence of this TCR beta chain was determined in a study of response to subunit inactivated influenza vaccine. V was pared by 5 bases and J by 9 bases, with 7 bases of the junction left unmatched. CDR1 is SQVTM and CDR2 is ANQGSEA in the germline V gene. This CDR3 is 14 amino acids long. This clonotype was seen at least ten times. TCRdb reanalysed the RT-PCR reads using MiXCR and keeps one entry per CDR3 protein. In the table there are about 570,000 distinct CDR3 sequences, over 9% of which are singletons. The data also belong to a second study, concerning T cells expressing NK-cell markers. That source notes: In generating TCR beta cDNA, 5'RACE template switching with UMIs was used. Eight donors were sequenced, of whom seven were HCMV-seropositive, while the remaining one was HCMV-seronegative. In five or six donors, dominant NKG2C+ clonotypes were roughly 1.0-7.0% of CD8+ T cells. Once again these clonotypes came out on top in the CD3+CD56-NKG2C+ fraction of several donors.

The chain has TRBV29-1 and TRBJ2-1, with 13 bases identical to TRBD2. Source: PBMCs from blood, taken on the day of vaccination. The TCR sequence derives from a man in his fifties who received an inactivated influenza vaccine. CDR3 in DNA: TGCAGCGTTCAACTAGCGGGGGGGCGGGGTGAGCAGTTCTTC. It specifies CSVQLAGGRGEQFF.